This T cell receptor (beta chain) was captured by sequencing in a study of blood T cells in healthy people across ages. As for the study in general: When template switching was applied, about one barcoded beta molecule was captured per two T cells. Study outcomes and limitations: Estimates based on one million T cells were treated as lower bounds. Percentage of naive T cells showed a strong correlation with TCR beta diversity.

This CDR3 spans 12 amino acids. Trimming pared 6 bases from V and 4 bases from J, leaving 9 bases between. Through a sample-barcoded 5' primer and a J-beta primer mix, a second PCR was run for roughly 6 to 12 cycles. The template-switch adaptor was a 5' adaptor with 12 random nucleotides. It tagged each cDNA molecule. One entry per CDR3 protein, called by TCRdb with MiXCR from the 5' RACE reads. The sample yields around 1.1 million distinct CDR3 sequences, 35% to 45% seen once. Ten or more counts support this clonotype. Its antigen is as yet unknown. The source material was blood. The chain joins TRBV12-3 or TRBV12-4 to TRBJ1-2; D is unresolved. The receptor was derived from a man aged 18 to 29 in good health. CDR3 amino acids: CASSSSGYGYTF. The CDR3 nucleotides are TGTGCCAGCAGCTCATCGGGCTATGGCTACACCTTC.